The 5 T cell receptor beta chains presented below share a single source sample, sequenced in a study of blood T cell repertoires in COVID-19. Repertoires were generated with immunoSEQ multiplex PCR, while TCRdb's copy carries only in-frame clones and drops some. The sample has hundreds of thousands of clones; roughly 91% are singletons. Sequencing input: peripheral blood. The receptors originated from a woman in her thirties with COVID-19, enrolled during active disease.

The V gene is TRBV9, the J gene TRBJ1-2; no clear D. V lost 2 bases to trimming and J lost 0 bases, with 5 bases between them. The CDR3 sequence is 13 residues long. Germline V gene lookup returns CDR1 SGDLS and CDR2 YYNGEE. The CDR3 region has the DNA TGTGCCAGCAGCGTCCTAGCTAACTATGGCTACACCTTC. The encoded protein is CASSVLANYGYTF.

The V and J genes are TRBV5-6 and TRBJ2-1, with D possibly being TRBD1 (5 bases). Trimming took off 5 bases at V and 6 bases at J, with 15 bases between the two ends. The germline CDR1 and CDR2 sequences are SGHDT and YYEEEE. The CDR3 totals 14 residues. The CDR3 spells CASSRLTGTNEQFF. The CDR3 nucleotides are TGTGCCAGCAGTCGTCTCACAGGTACCAATGAGCAGTTCTTC.

DNA of the CDR3: TGTGCCAGTAGTCCTCAGGGTGGAGAGACCCAGTACTTC. It specifies CASSPQGGETQYF. J is TRBJ2-5 and V is TRBV19, with D tentatively TRBD1 (5 bases). V lost 5 bases and J lost 4, with 11 bases in between. Germline assignment: CDR1 LNHDA and CDR2 SQIVND (reference sequence). This CDR3 comprises 13 residues.

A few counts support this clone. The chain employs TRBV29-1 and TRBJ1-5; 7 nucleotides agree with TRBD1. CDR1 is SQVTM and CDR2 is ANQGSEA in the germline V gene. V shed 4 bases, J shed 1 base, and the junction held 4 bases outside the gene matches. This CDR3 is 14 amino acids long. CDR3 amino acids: CSVGAGGSNQPQHF. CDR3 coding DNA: TGCAGCGTTGGGGCAGGGGGGAGCAATCAGCCCCAGCATTTT.

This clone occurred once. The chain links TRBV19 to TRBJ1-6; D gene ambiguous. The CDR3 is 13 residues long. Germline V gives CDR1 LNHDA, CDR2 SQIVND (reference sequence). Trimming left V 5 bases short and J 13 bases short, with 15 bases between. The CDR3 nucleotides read TGTGCCAGTAGTCCCGATCTTACCAGGCCCCTCCACTTT. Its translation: CASSPDLTRPLHF.